This record concerns one T cell receptor beta chain sequence. Here immunoSEQ multiplex PCR was the method, and the copy in TCRdb shows in-frame clones only, minus some. The sample has hundreds of thousands of clones, about 95% seen once. The germline CDR1 and CDR2 sequences are WNHNN and SYGVQD (reference sequence). The V gene lost 0 bases and the J gene lost 3 bases, with 9 bases spanning the gap. This CDR3 spans 15 amino acids. These data originate in a study of shared clonotypes between healthy human individuals. Study-level information: Participating donors consisted of a couple of women and a few men aged 18 to 49.

Naive CD8 cells lacked CD45RO and underwent positive selection for CCR7, leaving out terminally differentiated effector memory CD45RA+ cells. The material sequenced was naive CD8+ T cells sorted from blood. The chain couples TRBV10-1 to TRBJ2-1, with a weak D call TRBD2 (6 bases). The origin of this receptor is a young woman in good health. The CDR3 coding sequence is TGCGCCAGCAGTGAGTCTACTAGCTACTACAATGAGCAGTTCTTC. It yields the protein CASSESTSYYNEQFF.